This T cell receptor beta chain was captured by sequencing in a study of monozygotic twins with inflammatory bowel disease. Study observations and caveats: Differences in immunosuppressive treatment may have been a source of added variability in patient repertoires.

Germline CDR1 is MNHNS and CDR2 is SASEGT. The CDR3 is 15 residues long. As to this clonotype: Its antigen is still unknown.

TCRalpha and TCRbeta cDNA went through two nested PCRs of approximately 16 and 10 cycles. TCRdb re-called the 5' RACE reads and gives one entry per CDR3 protein, without DNA. The table for this sample gives roughly 300,000 distinct CDR3 sequences. This clonotype was sampled from a human donor with ulcerative colitis or Crohn's disease, or a healthy co-twin of an affected twin (not recorded which). The rearrangement joins TRBV6-1 to TRBJ2-7; TCRdb picks TRBD1, but there is no DNA to check that call. The material sequenced was blood. CDR3: CASSPPTTGAYEQYF.